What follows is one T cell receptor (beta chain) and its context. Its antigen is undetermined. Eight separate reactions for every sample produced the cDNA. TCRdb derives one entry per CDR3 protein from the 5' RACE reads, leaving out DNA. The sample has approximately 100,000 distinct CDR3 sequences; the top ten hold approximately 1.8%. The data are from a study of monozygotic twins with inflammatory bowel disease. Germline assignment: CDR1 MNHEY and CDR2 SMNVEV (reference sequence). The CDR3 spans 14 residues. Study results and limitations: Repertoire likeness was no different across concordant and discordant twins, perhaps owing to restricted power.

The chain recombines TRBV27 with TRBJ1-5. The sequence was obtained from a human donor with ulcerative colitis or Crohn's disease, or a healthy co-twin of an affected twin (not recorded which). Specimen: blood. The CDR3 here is CASSFGIGNQPQHF.